This T cell receptor (beta chain) was captured in a study of shared clonotypes between healthy human individuals. Study-wide background: The donor group consisted of a couple of women and three men, aged 18 to 49.

All donors were healthy HIV-negative adults lacking recent acute infections or vaccinations. Donors, without exception, were Caucasian adults residing in Nashville, Tennessee. Trimming shortened V by 5 bases and J by 5 bases, and 18 bases separated the two germline ends. CDR1 and CDR2 from the germline V gene are SGHAT and FQNNGV. The CDR3 has 15 amino acids. Clones were read by immunoSEQ multiplex PCR, and TCRdb kept only the in-frame ones, dropping some. Of hundreds of thousands of clones listed, around 73% were seen once; the top ten hold around 2%. The receptor's source is a young woman in good health. Material: memory CD4+ T cells sorted from blood. Subset of the sample: CD45RA-negative fraction. V gene TRBV11-2 combines with J gene TRBJ1-1; possibly TRBD1 for D (6 bases). CDR3 in DNA: TGTGCCAGCAGCGGTAGAGGGGGAGGGAGGACTGAAGCTTTCTTT. Translated, it gives CASSGRGGGRTEAFF.